This is a list of T cell receptor beta chains from one sample in a study of T cell responses to AZD1222 COVID-19 vaccine. Generated by immunoSEQ multiplex PCR, the TCRdb table keeps only in-frame clones and is missing some. This table holds 65,000 to 85,000 clones, about 88% found once. This specimen consisted of peripheral blood, obtained on day 0 of AZD1222 vaccination. These receptor sequences come from an adult in good health. The CDR3 runs from the conserved cysteine through the conserved F or W. Fields, in order: clone size, D gene, V gene, CDR3 length, J gene, CDR3 DNA, CDR3 protein. D genes are given only for firm matches. Clone size is not always given. Where it is, it says once, few, many or a class for expanded clones.

size: .; D: .; V: TRBV28; length: 14; J: TRBJ2-2; DNA: TGTGCCAGCAGTTTGATAGGAGGGACCGGGGAGCTGTTTTTT; CDR3: CASSLIGGTGELFF
size: .; D: TRBD2; V: TRBV2; length: 14; J: TRBJ2-7; DNA: TGTGCCAGCAGGGTAACTAGCGGAACCTACGAGCAGTACTTC; CDR3: CASRVTSGTYEQYF
size: once; D: .; V: TRBV7-2; length: 13; J: TRBJ1-2; DNA: TGTGCCAGCAGCTTATCTCGGGGGCAGGGCTACACCTTC; CDR3: CASSLSRGQGYTF
size: .; D: TRBD1; V: TRBV6-5; length: 16; J: TRBJ1-2; DNA: TGTGCCAGCAGTTTCACCGGGACAGGGGGCGGCTATGGCTACACCTTC; CDR3: CASSFTGTGGGYGYTF
size: once; D: .; V: TRBV19; length: 13; J: TRBJ1-6; DNA: TGTGCCAGTAGTAAGAATTATCTCCCACCCCTCCACTTT; CDR3: CASSKNYLPPLHF
size: .; D: .; V: TRBV7-2; length: 12; J: TRBJ1-5; DNA: TGTGCCAGCAGCACATGGGCTTCGCCCCAGCATTTT; CDR3: CASSTWASPQHF
size: .; D: .; V: TRBV11-2; length: 13; J: TRBJ1-5; DNA: TGTGCCAGCAGCTTAGATAGGCAGCAGCCCCAGCATTTT; CDR3: CASSLDRQQPQHF
size: .; D: .; V: TRBV19; length: 14; J: TRBJ2-2; DNA: TGTGCCCTCTTGCGGGGGCGGGGCACCGGGGAGCTGTTTTTT; CDR3: CALLRGRGTGELFF
size: .; D: .; V: TRBV9; length: 15; J: TRBJ1-6; DNA: TGTGCCAGCAGCGTAGGCCCGCCGCGGGGGTCACCCCTCCACTTT; CDR3: CASSVGPPRGSPLHF
size: .; D: .; V: TRBV19; length: 15; J: TRBJ1-1; DNA: TGTGCCAGTAGTCAAAATCAGGGGTTGAACACTGAAGCTTTCTTT; CDR3: CASSQNQGLNTEAFF
size: .; D: TRBD1; V: TRBV9; length: 17; J: TRBJ1-6; DNA: TGTGCCAGCAGCGTAGCTTCCGGGACAGCTAATAATTCACCCCTCCACTTT; CDR3: CASSVASGTANNSPLHF
size: .; D: TRBD2; V: TRBV30; length: 18; J: TRBJ2-1; DNA: TGTGCCTGGGGCCATTTCGGGCAAGCGGGGGGGCCTATGGATGAGCAGTTCTTC; CDR3: CAWGHFGQAGGPMDEQFF
size: .; D: .; V: TRBV7-2; length: 14; J: TRBJ1-2; DNA: TGTGCCAGCAGCTTCTCCAGGGCTAACTATGGCTACACCTTC; CDR3: CASSFSRANYGYTF
size: .; D: .; V: TRBV5-1; length: 13; J: TRBJ1-2; DNA: TGCGCCAGCAGCGCAAGCCAGGGAGATGGCTACACCTTC; CDR3: CASSASQGDGYTF
size: .; D: .; V: TRBV24-1; length: 17; J: TRBJ2-1; DNA: TGTGCCACCAGTGACCCGCGTGGAGGGGGGGGCCAGGGTGAGCAGTTCTTC; CDR3: CATSDPRGGGGQGEQFF
size: .; D: .; V: TRBV19; length: 14; J: TRBJ1-4; DNA: TGTGCCAGTAACGACGGGACCCTAAATGAAAAACTGTTTTTT; CDR3: CASNDGTLNEKLFF
size: .; D: .; V: TRBV1; length: 14; J: TRBJ2-5; DNA: TGCACCAGCAGCCAAGGACTAGCGAGGGAGACCCAGTACTTC; CDR3: CTSSQGLARETQYF
size: once; D: .; V: TRBV28; length: 11; J: TRBJ1-4; DNA: TGTGCCAGCAAGGAGCGTGAAAAACTGTTTTTT; CDR3: CASKEREKLFF
size: .; D: .; V: TRBV9; length: 15; J: TRBJ1-2; DNA: TGTGCCAGCAGCGTAGACGAAGGCACCTACTATGGCTACACCTTC; CDR3: CASSVDEGTYYGYTF
size: .; D: .; V: TRBV7-2; length: 15; J: TRBJ1-3; DNA: TGTGCCAGCAGCCAGAACGGGGGTTCTGGAAACACCATATATTTT; CDR3: CASSQNGGSGNTIYF
size: .; D: .; V: TRBV28; length: 14; J: TRBJ1-5; DNA: TGTGCCAGCAGACCCTGGACCCTAGATCAGCCCCAGCATTTT; CDR3: CASRPWTLDQPQHF